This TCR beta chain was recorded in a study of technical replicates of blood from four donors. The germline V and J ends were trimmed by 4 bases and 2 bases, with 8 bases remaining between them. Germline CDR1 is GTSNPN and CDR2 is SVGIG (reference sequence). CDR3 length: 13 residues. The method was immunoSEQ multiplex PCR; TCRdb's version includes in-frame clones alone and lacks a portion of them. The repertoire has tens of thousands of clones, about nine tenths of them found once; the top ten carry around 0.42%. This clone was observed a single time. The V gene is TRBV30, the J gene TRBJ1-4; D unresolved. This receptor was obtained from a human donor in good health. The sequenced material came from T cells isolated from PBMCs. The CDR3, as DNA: TGTGCCTGGACCGGAGGGACTAATGAAAAACTGTTTTTT. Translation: CAWTGGTNEKLFF.